Listed below are T cell receptor beta chains from one sample, sequenced in a study of spatial heterogeneity in lung cancer. TCRdb fed the 5' RACE reads into MiXCR, producing one record per CDR3 protein. Of about 92,000 distinct CDR3 sequences listed, over 9.5% are singletons. The source was PBMCs, collected at surgery. These receptors were taken from a male donor with early-stage non-small cell lung cancer. Each CDR3 is given with its conserved first and last residue. D genes are given only for firm matches.

TRBV7-2	TRBD2	TRBJ2-1	CASSLASGGRYNEQFF
TRBV5-1	TRBD1	TRBJ2-1	CASSFGQGSSYNEQFF
TRBV11-1	-	TRBJ2-1	CASSSLGPGGYEQFF
TRBV14	-	TRBJ2-7	CASSQVTRGYEQYF
TRBV24-1	-	TRBJ2-6	CATSDFTRSGANVLTF
TRBV5-6	TRBD1	TRBJ2-1	CASSEEGQTWYNEQFF
TRBV6-5	TRBD2	TRBJ2-1	CASSSGGLARNEQFF
TRBV9	-	TRBJ2-2	CASSVDQKNTGELFF
TRBV28	-	TRBJ2-5	CASYDGLQYF
TRBV28	-	TRBJ1-5	CASSFSLQQPQHF
TRBV28	TRBD1	TRBJ2-3	CASSGLGQGVDTQYF
TRBV7-2	TRBD1	TRBJ1-6	CASSFPQGNYSPLHF
TRBV19	TRBD2	TRBJ2-1	CASSETSGILSYNEQFF
TRBV12-3/TRBV12-4	TRBD2	TRBJ2-5	CASSSGLAVSLGETQYF
TRBV7-2	-	TRBJ2-7	CTSSPGRAWGEQYF
TRBV29-1	TRBD1	TRBJ1-4	CSVEQGGHEKLFF
TRBV4-1	-	TRBJ2-7	CASSQDPGEYRSYEQYF
TRBV2	TRBD2	TRBJ2-1	CASSEFSLGREFF
TRBV7-2	-	TRBJ2-7	CASSRRQSVDEQYF
TRBV2	TRBD1	TRBJ2-5	CASITGQQETQYF
TRBV6-2/TRBV6-3	TRBD1	TRBJ2-7	CASTLPGQTYEQYF
TRBV7-6	TRBD2	TRBJ2-7	CASSPGGGLGSYEQYF
TRBV6-2/TRBV6-3	TRBD1	TRBJ1-2	CASSYRDRDGYTF